This TCR beta chain was found in a study of blood T cells in healthy people across ages. Study conclusions and caveats: Aged donors had fewer naive CD4+ cells and lower diversity than long-lived donors.

As for this clonotype: Its cognate antigen is unknown.

In terms of origin and age, donors were healthy Caucasian individuals from Russia aged roughly 6 to 100. Approximately 10 milliliters was the volume of peripheral blood drawn from each donor. Next came a second PCR, run for roughly 7 to 12 cycles, which used a sample-barcoded 5' primer along with a J-beta primer mix. Each of the cDNA molecules was tagged by a template-switch adaptor with 12 random nucleotides. One entry per CDR3 protein results from TCRdb running MiXCR on the 5' RACE reads. The sample includes approximately 940,000 distinct CDR3 sequences, roughly 48% of them seen just once. The CDR3 has 16 residues. J gave up 3 bases and V 5 bases, and 10 bases lay outside the gene matches. In germline, CDR1 is MNHEY, CDR2 SMNVEV (reference sequence).

The genes are TRBV27 and TRBJ2-7, with 10 bases matching TRBD1. This clonotype was sampled from a man between 25 and 39 years old in good health. Sequencing was done on a sample of blood. This chain's CDR3 is CASSAGTGVSNYEQYF. As DNA, the CDR3 is TGTGCCAGCAGTGCCGGGACAGGGGTGTCAAACTACGAGCAGTACTTC.